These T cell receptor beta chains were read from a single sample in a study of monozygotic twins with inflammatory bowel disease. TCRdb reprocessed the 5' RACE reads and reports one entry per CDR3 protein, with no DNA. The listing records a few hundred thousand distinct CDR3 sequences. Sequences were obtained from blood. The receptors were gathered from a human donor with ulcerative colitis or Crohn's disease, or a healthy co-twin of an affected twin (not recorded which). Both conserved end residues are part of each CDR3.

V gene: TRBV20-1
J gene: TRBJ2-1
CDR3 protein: CSAPPGPTREQFF

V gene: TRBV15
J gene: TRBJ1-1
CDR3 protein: CATSRAGQGTEAFF

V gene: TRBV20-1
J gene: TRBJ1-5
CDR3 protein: CSARPVGQMGNQPQHF

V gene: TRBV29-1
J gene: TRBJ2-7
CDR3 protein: CSVEVTDSYEQYF

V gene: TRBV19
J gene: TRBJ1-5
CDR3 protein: CASSMMDRGTNQPQHF

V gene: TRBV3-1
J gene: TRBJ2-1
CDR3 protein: CASSRAGGPEQFF

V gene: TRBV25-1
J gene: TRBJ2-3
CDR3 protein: CASSGRLAGRHTQYF

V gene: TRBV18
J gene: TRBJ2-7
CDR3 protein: CASSPGLALEQYF

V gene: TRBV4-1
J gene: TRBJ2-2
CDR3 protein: CASSQGDISGELFF

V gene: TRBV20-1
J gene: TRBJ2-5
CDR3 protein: CSKTSGRRETQYF

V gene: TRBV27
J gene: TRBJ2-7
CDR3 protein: CASSLVGAGTEGDYEQYF

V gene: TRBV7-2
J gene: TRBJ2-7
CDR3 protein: CASSLRTSGTFYEQYF

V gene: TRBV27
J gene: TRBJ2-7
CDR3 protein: CASSLDRDLYEQYF

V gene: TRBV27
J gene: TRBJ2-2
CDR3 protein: CASSFPQNTGSRRELFF

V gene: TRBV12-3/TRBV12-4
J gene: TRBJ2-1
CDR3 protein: CASRYGGANNEQFF

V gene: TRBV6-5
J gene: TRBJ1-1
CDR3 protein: CASSYYLGRGTEAFF

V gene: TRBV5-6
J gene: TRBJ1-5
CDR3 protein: CASSHSSLWAAGPQHF

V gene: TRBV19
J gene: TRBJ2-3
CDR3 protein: CASAWSSGRTTSTDTQYF

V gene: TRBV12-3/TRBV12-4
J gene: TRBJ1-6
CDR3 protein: CASSFLGNSPLHF

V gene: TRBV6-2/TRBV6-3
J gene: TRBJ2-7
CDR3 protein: CASSYPNRGDYEQYF

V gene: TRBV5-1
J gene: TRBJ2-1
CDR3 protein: CASSGGQVSYNEQFF

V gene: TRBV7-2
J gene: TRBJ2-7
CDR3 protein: CASSLAGAGQYEQYF

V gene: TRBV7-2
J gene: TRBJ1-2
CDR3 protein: CASSPSGGQSYGYTF

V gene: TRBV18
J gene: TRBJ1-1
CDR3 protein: CASSPGVSNTEAFF

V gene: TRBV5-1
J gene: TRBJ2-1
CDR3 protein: CASSKGLAGGNEQFF

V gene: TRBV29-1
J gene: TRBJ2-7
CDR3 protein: CSVERGRPYEQYF

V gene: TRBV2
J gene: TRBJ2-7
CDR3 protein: CASNLFGGLEQYF

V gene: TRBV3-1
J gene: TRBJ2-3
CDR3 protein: CASSPKRGARPGYF

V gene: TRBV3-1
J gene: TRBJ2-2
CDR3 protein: CASSQDLGQGSTGELFF

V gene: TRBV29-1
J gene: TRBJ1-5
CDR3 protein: CSVGDNQPQHF

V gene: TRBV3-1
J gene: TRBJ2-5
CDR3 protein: CASTPMGRAQETQYF

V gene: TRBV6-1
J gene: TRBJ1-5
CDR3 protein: CASRPAWDRGKPQHF

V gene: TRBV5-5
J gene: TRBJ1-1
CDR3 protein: CASSRQTGTNTEAFF

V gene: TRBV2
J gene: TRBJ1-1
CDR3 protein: CASKIRTEAFF

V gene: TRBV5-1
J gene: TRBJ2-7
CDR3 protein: CASSLQTGQRYSYEQYF

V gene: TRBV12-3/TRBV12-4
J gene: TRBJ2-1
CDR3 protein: CASRLRVTSYNEQFF

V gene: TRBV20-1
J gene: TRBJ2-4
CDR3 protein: CSPGLAGSRAKNIQYF

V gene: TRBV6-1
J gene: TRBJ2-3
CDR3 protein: CASSRQGQYTDTQYF

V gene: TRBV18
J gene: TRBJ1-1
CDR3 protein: CASSPVTEGAFF

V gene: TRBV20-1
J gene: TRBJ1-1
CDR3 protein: CSATDRTEAFF

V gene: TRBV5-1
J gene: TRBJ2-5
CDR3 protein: CASSATGTGGETQYF

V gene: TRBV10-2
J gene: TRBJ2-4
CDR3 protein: CASSETGVAKNIQYF

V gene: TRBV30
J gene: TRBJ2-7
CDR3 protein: CAWNRGTGSGEEKF

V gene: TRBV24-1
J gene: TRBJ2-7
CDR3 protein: CATSAATRGEQYF

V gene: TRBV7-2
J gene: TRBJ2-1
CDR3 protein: CASSGRDRGFGEQFF

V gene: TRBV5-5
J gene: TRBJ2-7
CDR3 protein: CASSLDLGTAIYEQYF

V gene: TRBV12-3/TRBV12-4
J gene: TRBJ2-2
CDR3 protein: CASSLALGARTGELFF

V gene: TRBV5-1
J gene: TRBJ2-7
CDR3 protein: CASTKTGGLGEQYF

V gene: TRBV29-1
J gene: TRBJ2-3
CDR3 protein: CSVEARPFDTQYF

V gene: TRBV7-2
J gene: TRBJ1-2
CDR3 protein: CASSLVIGVFTF

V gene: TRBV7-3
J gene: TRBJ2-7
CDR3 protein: CASSSGTSGGAYEQYF

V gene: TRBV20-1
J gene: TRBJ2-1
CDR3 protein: CSAREGGGHYNEQFF

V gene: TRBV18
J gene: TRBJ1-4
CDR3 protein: CASSPFAGGEKLFF

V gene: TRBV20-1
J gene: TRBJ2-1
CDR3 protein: CSARGTSGRNNEQFF

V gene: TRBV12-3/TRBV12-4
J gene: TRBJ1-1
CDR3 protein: CASSSLGRSTEAFF